The T cell receptor (beta chain) under discussion was sequenced for a study of patients and donors after allogeneic stem cell transplantation. The CDR3 has 15 residues. Trimming took 4 bases from V and 1 from J, leaving 13 bases between them. Germline CDR1 SGHAT, CDR2 FQNNGV. TCRdb recomputed calls from the RT-PCR reads with MiXCR, one row per CDR3 protein. The sample lists hundreds of thousands of distinct CDR3 sequences, 16% seen once, with 7% to 7.5% in the top ten. This clonotype was counted between two and nine times. What was sequenced was blood, either unsorted or a sorted T cell fraction (not recorded which). The V and J genes are TRBV11-2 and TRBJ2-5; D assignment may be TRBD1 or TRBD2 (6 bases each). The sequence came from a human donor who was either an allogeneic HSCT recipient or a stem cell or donor lymphocyte infusion donor (not recorded which). It is not recorded whose cells these are; they may come from a transplant donor. The CDR3 sequence: CASSSWGATQETQYF. The CDR3, as DNA: TGTGCCAGCAGCTCTTGGGGGGCGACCCAAGAGACCCAGTACTTC.